In this sample, the clone carrying this TCR beta chain turned up a few times. Its specificity is not known. The data were obtained in a study of beta chain features in type 1 diabetes. Study-wide findings and caveats: TCRB CDR3s were moderately but significantly shorter in Type 1 diabetes patients in all four CD4+ subsets. Shorter templates might be favored by PCR, equally in patients and controls.

Sequencing targeted expressed TCRB transcripts, as all isolated RNA had been reverse transcribed. Some 3.4 million reads were obtained on average from naive, central memory and regulatory T cell samples. TCRdb's copy holds only in-frame clones and misses some; the assay was immunoSEQ multiplex PCR. The repertoire holds roughly 500,000 clones, about an eighth seen once, with approximately 0.045% in the top ten. V was clipped by 3 bases and J by 6 bases; unmatched bases: 4. CDR1 is SGDLS and CDR2 is YYNGEE in the germline V gene. This CDR3 is 13 amino acids long. The TCR sequence derives from a woman younger than 35 in good health. The gene calls are TRBV9 and TRBJ1-2; 8 nucleotides match TRBD1. The sequenced material came from naive CD4+ T cells from blood. CDR3 nucleotides: TGTGCCAGCAGCGCCACAGGGGGTAATGGCTACACCTTC. It is translated as CASSATGGNGYTF.